Shown below are 4 T cell receptor beta chains from a single sample sequenced in a study of tumor-infiltrating lymphocytes in primary liver carcinoma. A constant-region primer served to make TCR beta cDNA from around 500 ng total RNA. Libraries covering TCR beta were generated through three nested multiplex PCR rounds (using a slightly modified ARM-PCR). TRBV1-TRBV30 forward primers and a C-beta reverse primer were used in the first two PCR rounds, which each ran for about 10 cycles. One entry per CDR3 protein, called by TCRdb with MiXCR from the multiplex PCR reads. The sample carries 300,000 to 400,000 distinct CDR3 sequences, 50% to 70% recorded once. Germline DNA was also extracted, while the blood RNA originated from unsorted whole blood. Specimen: peripheral blood. The origin of the receptors is a man aged 40-49 years with primary liver carcinoma and hepatitis B virus infection.

CDR3 protein: CASSKGRTGEAQYF. CDR3 sequence (DNA): TGTGCCAGCAGTAAGGGACGCACGGGGGAGGCCCAGTACTTC. The gene calls are TRBV6-2 or TRBV6-3 and TRBJ2-5, with D possibly matching TRBD2 (6 bases). Trimming removed 5 bases from V and 9 bases from J, with 19 bases in between. This CDR3 is 14 amino acids long. In germline, CDR1 is MNHEY, CDR2 SVGEGT.

In the case of this clonotype: A much larger clone lies one base from this, so it may be a read error. The genes are TRBV6-1 and TRBJ2-2; TRBD2 agrees at 13 bases. The CDR3 extends over 17 amino acids. Germline V gene data show CDR1 as MNHNS and CDR2 as SASEGT. The CDR3 DNA sequence: TGTGCCAGCCAGGGACTAGCGGGGACCCCGAACATCGGGGAGCTGTTTTTT. Translation gives CASQGLAGTPNIGELFF.

This sequence joins TRBV6-6 and TRBJ1-2; tentative D call: TRBD1 (6 bases). V lost 8 bases, J lost 4 bases, and 14 bases lay in between. Germline V CDR1 and CDR2: MNHNY, SVGAGI (reference sequence). CDR3 length: 13 residues. CDR3 sequence reads: CASVMDSSYGYTF. CDR3 coding DNA: TGTGCCAGCGTGATGGACAGCAGCTATGGCTACACCTTC.

On this clonotype itself: This CDR3 is missing its conserved last phenylalanine or tryptophan, likely due to a read error. The chain employs TRBV6-1 and TRBJ2-2, with D perhaps TRBD1 or TRBD2 (5 bases each). Germline CDR1 MNHNS, CDR2 SASEGT. Trimming took off 4 bases at V and 7 bases at J, with 22 bases between the two ends. The CDR3 sequence is 17 residues long. For the CDR3, the DNA is TGTGCCAGCAGTGCGCAGGGACGGACTCCCATCATCGGGGAGCTGTTTTAT. It codes for CASSAQGRTPIIGELFY.